This TCR beta chain was sequenced in a study of long-term antiretroviral therapy in people with HIV. General study results and limits: HIV repertoires showed narrower CDR3 length ranges than controls.

Germline loops: CDR1 SGDLS, CDR2 YYNGEE. V was clipped by 3 bases and J by 0 bases; unmatched bases: 13. This CDR3 has 18 residues. Investigators performed immunoSEQ version v3.0 at survey level. TCRdb's table, derived via immunoSEQ multiplex PCR, lists solely in-frame clones and lacks some. This table has 15,000 or so clones, approximately 87% appearing once. As concerns this clone: The antigen is not known.

The chain combines TRBV9 with TRBJ2-3; 7 bases match TRBD2. This specimen was unsorted PBMCs, taken 0.7 years before starting antiretroviral therapy. This clonotype was sampled from a man aged 50-60 years with HIV. The DNA for the CDR3 is TGTGCCAGCAGCGGCTTGGGAAAGCGGGGTATAAGCACAGATACGCAGTATTTT. Encoded protein: CASSGLGKRGISTDTQYF.